The 28 T cell receptor beta chains below all came from one sample that was sequenced in a study of blood T cell repertoires in COVID-19. The table came from immunoSEQ multiplex PCR; TCRdb's copy has only in-frame clones and leaves some out. In the table there are 150,000 to 250,000 clones, about 80% of which are singletons. The sample taken for sequencing was peripheral blood. These receptors were obtained from a human donor with acute or convalescent COVID-19. The donor label of this sample is uncertain.

The chain joins TRBV4-1 to TRBJ2-7, with TRBD2 matching 8 bases. CDR3 length equals 15 residues. Germline CDR1 reads MGHRA; CDR2 reads YSYEKL. V shed 0 bases and J 4 bases; nucleotides not matched to a gene: 5. CDR3 coding DNA: TGCGCCAGCAGCCAAGATCTGGGGACTAGATACGAGCAGTACTTC. Its protein is CASSQDLGTRYEQYF.

This sequence joins TRBV27 and TRBJ1-2; 9 bases line up with TRBD1. The germline gives CDR1 MNHEY, CDR2 SMNVEV (reference sequence). V lost 6 bases to trimming and J lost 4 bases; unmatched junction nucleotides: 3. The CDR3 contains 13 residues. CDR3 DNA: TGTGCCAGCAGACAGGGGGCGGGCTATGGCTACACCTTC. Its translation: CASRQGAGYGYTF.

This rearrangement joins TRBV7-9 to TRBJ1-2; TRBD1 agrees at 9 bases. Unmatched junction bases numbered 6, after V lost 4 bases and J lost 6 bases. CDR1 is SEHNR, CDR2 FQNEAQ, per germline (reference sequence). CDR3 size: 14 residues. The CDR3 DNA is TGTGCCAGCAGCTCCCCGGGACAGGGAAATGGCTACACCTTC. Translating gives CASSSPGQGNGYTF.

The chain uses TRBV5-6 and TRBJ1-2, with 7 nucleotides matching TRBD1. Germline lookup yields CDR1 SGHDT and CDR2 YYEEEE. The J segment lost 7 bases and the V segment lost 4 bases, leaving 4 bases of the junction unmatched. The CDR3 consists of 12 residues. The CDR3 protein is CASSPGGSGYTF. The CDR3, as DNA: TGTGCCAGCAGCCCAGGGGGTAGTGGCTACACCTTC.

The chain uses TRBV18 and TRBJ2-2; D unclear. This CDR3 spans 15 amino acids. The V gene's germline CDR1 is KGHSH and CDR2 LQKENI. Trimming removed 5 bases from V and 5 bases from J, with 15 bases in between. The CDR3 DNA reads as TGTGCCAGCTCAGCTGGGCCTCAGGCTACCGGGGAGCTGTTTTTT. Protein: CASSAGPQATGELFF.

This chain uses TRBV9 with TRBJ1-2; 8 bases agree with TRBD1. Trimming cost V 5 bases and J 4 bases; bases outside gene matches: 4. This CDR3 is built from 13 residues. The V gene's germline CDR1 is SGDLS and CDR2 YYNGEE. The CDR3 loop is CASRDRAGYGYTF. The CDR3 DNA reads as TGTGCCAGCAGGGACAGGGCGGGCTATGGCTACACCTTC.

J is TRBJ2-1 and V is TRBV5-5; TRBD2 matches 13 bases. Trimming took 4 bases from V and 9 from J; bases not matched to a gene: 10. CDR1 and CDR2 (germline): SGHKS, YYEKEE (reference sequence). The CDR3 is 16 amino acids. CDR3 loop: CASSPMTSGRFSEQFF. The DNA for the CDR3 is TGTGCCAGCAGCCCGATGACTAGCGGGAGGTTCAGTGAGCAGTTCTTC.

The V gene is TRBV18, the J gene TRBJ1-5; TRBD1 might be the D (6 bases). Germline V lookup: CDR1 KGHSH, CDR2 LQKENI. V was pared by 1 base and J by 4 bases, with 14 bases between. This CDR3 contains 16 residues. In DNA form, the CDR3 reads TGTGCCAGCTCACCACTAGCCACAGGGCTAAATCAGCCCCAGCATTTT. It specifies CASSPLATGLNQPQHF.

This chain links TRBV30 with TRBJ1-4; D gene uncertain. Germline assignment: CDR1 GTSNPN and CDR2 SVGIG (reference sequence). The CDR3 contains 14 residues. V gave up 2 bases and J gave up 3 bases, with 10 bases separating them. CDR3 loop: CAWSPGWANEKLFF. The CDR3 nucleotides read TGTGCCTGGAGTCCCGGGTGGGCTAATGAAAAACTGTTTTTT.

V gene TRBV29-1 combines with J gene TRBJ1-1; D unclear. The CDR3 has 14 residues. Trimming shortened V by 7 bases and J by 3 bases, and 18 bases separated the two germline ends. Germline CDR1 reads SQVTM; CDR2 reads ANQGSEA. CDR3 amino acids: CSAVTRLAYTEAFF. The CDR3 DNA reads TGCAGCGCCGTAACCAGGCTGGCTTACACTGAAGCTTTCTTT. Full variable domain (outside the CDR3, taken from reference TRBV29-1 and TRBJ1-1): SAVISQKPSRDICQRGTSLTIQCQVDSQVTMMFWYRQQPGQSLTLIATANQGSEATYESGFVIDKFPISRPNLTFSTLTVSNMSPEDSSIYLCSAVTRLAYTEAFFGQGTRLTVV.

The rearrangement joins TRBV6-5 to TRBJ2-7; D perhaps matches TRBD2 (5 bases). V lost 0 bases, J lost 1 base, and 10 bases lay in between. The CDR3 has 15 amino acids. Germline V gene sequence: CDR1 MNHEY, CDR2 SVGAGI. CDR3 DNA sequence: TGTGCCAGCAGTTACTCTCGGGGATCGTCCTACGAGCAGTACTTC. Amino acid sequence: CASSYSRGSSYEQYF.

A note on this clone: This same CDR3 is encoded by further DNA sequences in the sample. The V call is TRBV5-1, the J call TRBJ2-1; TRBD2 is a possible D gene (6 bases). The germline V gene encodes CDR1 SGHRS and CDR2 YFSETQ. Trimming took off 0 bases at V and 12 bases at J, with 7 bases between the two ends. This CDR3 is 11 amino acids long. CDR3 sequence reads: CASSLAGVQFF. The CDR3 region has the DNA TGCGCCAGCAGCTTGGCGGGGGTGCAGTTCTTC. Full variable domain (rest looked up from reference TRBV5-1 and TRBJ2-1): KAGVTQTPRYLIKTRGQQVTLSCSPISGHRSVSWYQQTPGQGLQFLFEYFSETQRNKGNFPGRFSGRQFSNSRSEMNVSTLELGDSALYLCASSLAGVQFFGPGTRLTVL.

The V and J genes are TRBV5-6 and TRBJ2-7, with a tentative D call TRBD2 (6 bases). The germline V gene has CDR1 SGHDT and CDR2 YYEEEE. There are 16 residues in the CDR3. V shed 4 bases and J shed 6 bases, with 23 bases lying between them. Here the CDR3 DNA reads TGTGCCAGCAGCATCCAATCGGGAGCTGCCCTAACCGAGCAGTACTTC. Its protein product is CASSIQSGAALTEQYF.

Only one count was recorded for this clone. V is TRBV5-1 and J is TRBJ2-1; D is undetermined. V lost 0 bases to trimming and J lost 0 bases, with 7 bases between them. The CDR3 contains 15 residues. The V gene's germline CDR1 is SGHRS and CDR2 YFSETQ. For the CDR3, the DNA is TGCGCCAGCAGCTTGGGGTCCAGCTCCTACAATGAGCAGTTCTTC. It codes for CASSLGSSSYNEQFF. Filled out from reference TRBV5-1 and TRBJ2-1, the complete variable domain reads KAGVTQTPRYLIKTRGQQVTLSCSPISGHRSVSWYQQTPGQGLQFLFEYFSETQRNKGNFPGRFSGRQFSNSRSEMNVSTLELGDSALYLCASSLGSSSYNEQFFGPGTRLTVL.

The chain carries TRBV7-2 and TRBJ2-4; TRBD1 aligns across 8 bases. V lost 4 bases and J lost 8; bases outside the gene matches: 7. CDR3 size: 14 residues. The V gene's germline CDR1 is SGHTA and CDR2 FQGNSA. The CDR3 bases are TGTGCCAGCAGCTCCCCCGGACAGGGTCACATTCAGTACTTC. Its translation: CASSSPGQGHIQYF. Together with reference TRBV7-2 and TRBJ2-4, the CDR3 gives the full variable domain: GAGVSQSPSNKVTEKGKDVELRCDPISGHTALYWYRQSLGQGLEFLIYFQGNSAPDKSGLPSDRFSAERTGGSVSTLTIQRTQQEDSAVYLCASSSPGQGHIQYFGAGTRLSVL.

This sequence joins TRBV30 and TRBJ1-4, with 7 bases that match TRBD1. This CDR3 contains 15 residues. Germline-derived CDR1 and CDR2 are GTSNPN and SVGIG (reference sequence). V was clipped by 3 bases and J by 3 bases; unmatched bases: 7. This chain's CDR3 is CAWSNLGQSNEKLFF. As DNA, the CDR3 is TGTGCCTGGAGCAACCTGGGACAGTCTAATGAAAAACTGTTTTTT.

This chain links TRBV7-3 with TRBJ1-1; D not resolved. The germline V gene encodes CDR1 SGHTA and CDR2 FQGTGA. This CDR3 region has 13 residues. Trimming removed 5 bases at V and 4 bases at J, with 11 bases between. The CDR3 nucleotides read TGTGCCAGCAGCCCCGGGGTGGCCACTGAAGCTTTCTTT. Translated, it gives CASSPGVATEAFF.

The chain uses TRBV29-1 and TRBJ2-5; D may be TRBD1 (5 bases). CDR1 is SQVTM and CDR2 is ANQGSEA in the germline V gene. The CDR3 covers 14 residues. Trimming cost V 4 bases and J 4 bases, with 16 bases left between them. The CDR3 region has the DNA TGCAGCGTTGGGGCCTTACCAGGGCGAGAGACCCAGTACTTC. It yields the protein CSVGALPGRETQYF.

The table lists this clone with a few counts. This chain joins TRBV5-1 and TRBJ2-1; D might be TRBD2 (6 bases). Germline CDR1 is SGHRS and CDR2 is YFSETQ. The CDR3 is 15 residues long. Deletions cut 0 bases from V and 5 bases from J, with 12 bases between. The CDR3 DNA reads as TGCGCCAGCAGCTTGGCCAGCGGGTGGAACAATGAGCAGTTCTTC. Translated: CASSLASGWNNEQFF.

In DNA, the CDR3 is TGTGCCAGCAGTTCCCCCCGGGTAGCGGGGGGTCGGGGAGAGCAGTTCTTC. Its protein product is CASSSPRVAGGRGEQFF. The chain combines TRBV28 with TRBJ2-1; TRBD2 aligns across 10 bases. There are 17 residues in the CDR3. Germline V gene sequence: CDR1 MDHEN, CDR2 SYDVKM. Germline trimming cut 4 bases from V and 10 bases from J; bases unmatched to any gene: 16.

This clone was recorded many times. V gene TRBV27 combines with J gene TRBJ2-1; 9 bases map to TRBD2. This CDR3 is built from 15 residues. The V gene's germline CDR1 is MNHEY and CDR2 SMNVEV (reference sequence). The V and J ends lost 5 bases and 7 bases, in that order; junction bases with no gene match: 9. CDR3 protein: CASSLTSGLGNEQFF. CDR3 coding DNA: TGTGCCAGCAGTCTGACTAGCGGCCTTGGAAATGAGCAGTTCTTC.

The chain joins TRBV6-1 to TRBJ2-7; D is perhaps TRBD1 (6 bases). Germline-derived CDR1 and CDR2 are MNHNS and SASEGT. Trimming removed 0 bases at V and 1 base at J, with 10 bases between. This CDR3 spans 15 amino acids. The CDR3 sequence is CASSEALQGSYEQYF. CDR3 bases: TGTGCCAGCAGTGAAGCTTTACAGGGATCCTACGAGCAGTACTTC.

A single count supports this clone. The chain employs TRBV10-3 and TRBJ1-3; D remains ambiguous. The CDR3 spans 14 residues. Trimming shortened V by 0 bases and J by 1 base, and 4 bases separated the two germline ends. The germline V gene has CDR1 ENHRY and CDR2 SYGVKD. In DNA, the CDR3 is TGTGCCATCAGTGAGTCAGAGTCTGGAAACACCATATATTTT. This translates into CAISESESGNTIYF.

The chain carries TRBV25-1 and TRBJ2-1; 9 bases match TRBD2. With 3 bases clipped from V and 4 bases from J, the junction kept 10 bases outside the gene matches. The CDR3 is made up of 17 amino acids. Germline CDR1 reads MGHDK; CDR2 reads SYGVNS. CDR3: CASSDPSGRTKYNEQFF. DNA of the CDR3: TGTGCCAGCAGTGATCCCAGCGGGAGGACAAAGTACAATGAGCAGTTCTTC.

The rearrangement joins TRBV3-1 (or the pseudogene TRBV3-2) to TRBJ2-3, with D tentatively TRBD2 (5 bases). The V end lost 6 bases, the J end lost 1 base, and 11 bases lay between the germline ends. The germline V gene encodes CDR1 LGHDT and CDR2 YNNKEL (reference sequence). The CDR3 extends over 14 amino acids. The CDR3 loop is CASSSSWGTDTQYF. Written as DNA, the CDR3 is TGTGCCAGCAGTTCTAGCTGGGGCACAGATACGCAGTATTTT.

The chain combines TRBV5-1 with TRBJ1-5; 12 nucleotides line up with TRBD1. This CDR3 is 17 amino acids long. V shed 8 bases and J 5 bases; nucleotides not matched to a gene: 14. Germline CDR1 reads SGHRS; CDR2 reads YFSETQ. CDR3 nucleotides: TGCGCCAGAGACGGGACAGGGGGCAGGTGGTTCGATCAGCCCCAGCATTTT. Translation: CARDGTGGRWFDQPQHF.

V is TRBV12-3 or TRBV12-4 and J is TRBJ1-2; D gene uncertain. Trimming left V 6 bases short and J 1 base short, with 9 bases between. The CDR3 is 13 amino acids. This CDR3 reads CASSPRLNYGYTF. CDR3 sequence (DNA): TGTGCCAGCAGCCCGAGGCTTAACTATGGCTACACCTTC.

V is TRBV6-1 and J is TRBJ2-7, with TRBD2 matching 7 bases. With 2 bases clipped from V and 9 bases from J, the junction kept 10 bases outside the gene matches. CDR1 is MNHNS, CDR2 SASEGT, per germline. The CDR3 has 14 amino acids. The CDR3 loop is CASSEQGLVGRQYF. The CDR3 nucleotides read TGTGCCAGCAGTGAACAAGGACTAGTTGGTAGGCAGTACTTC.